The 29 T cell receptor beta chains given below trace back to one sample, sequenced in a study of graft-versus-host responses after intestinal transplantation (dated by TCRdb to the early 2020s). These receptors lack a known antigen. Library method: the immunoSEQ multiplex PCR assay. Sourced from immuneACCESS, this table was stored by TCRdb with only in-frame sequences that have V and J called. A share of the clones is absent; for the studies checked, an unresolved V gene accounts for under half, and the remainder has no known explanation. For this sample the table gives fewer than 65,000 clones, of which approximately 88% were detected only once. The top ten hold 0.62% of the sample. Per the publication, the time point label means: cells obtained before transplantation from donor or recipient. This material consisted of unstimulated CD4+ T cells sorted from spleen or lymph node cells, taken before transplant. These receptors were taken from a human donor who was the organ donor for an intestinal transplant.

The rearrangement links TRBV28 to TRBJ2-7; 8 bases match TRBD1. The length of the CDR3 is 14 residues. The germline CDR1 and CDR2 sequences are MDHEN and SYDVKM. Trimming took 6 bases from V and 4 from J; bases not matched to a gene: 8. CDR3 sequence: CASRTTGGGYEQYF. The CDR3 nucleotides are TGTGCCAGCAGAACCACAGGGGGTGGGTACGAGCAGTACTTC.

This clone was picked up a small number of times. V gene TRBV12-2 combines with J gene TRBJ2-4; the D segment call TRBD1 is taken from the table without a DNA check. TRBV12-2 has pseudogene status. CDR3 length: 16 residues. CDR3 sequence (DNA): TGTGCAAGTCGAAAGGAGACTACCTCCAGGGGAAACATTCAGTACTTC. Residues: CASRKETTSRGNIQYF.

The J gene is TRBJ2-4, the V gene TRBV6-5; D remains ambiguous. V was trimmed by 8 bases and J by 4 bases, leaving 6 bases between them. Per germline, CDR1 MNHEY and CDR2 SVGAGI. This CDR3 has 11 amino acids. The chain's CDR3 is CASVYKNIQYF. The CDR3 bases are TGTGCCAGCGTTTATAAAAACATTCAGTACTTC.

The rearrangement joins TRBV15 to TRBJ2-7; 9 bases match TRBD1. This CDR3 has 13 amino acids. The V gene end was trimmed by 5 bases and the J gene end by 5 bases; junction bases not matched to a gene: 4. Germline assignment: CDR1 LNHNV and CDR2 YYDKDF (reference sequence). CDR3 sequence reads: CATSRDRDHEQYF. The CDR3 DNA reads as TGTGCCACCAGCCGGGACAGGGACCACGAGCAGTACTTC.

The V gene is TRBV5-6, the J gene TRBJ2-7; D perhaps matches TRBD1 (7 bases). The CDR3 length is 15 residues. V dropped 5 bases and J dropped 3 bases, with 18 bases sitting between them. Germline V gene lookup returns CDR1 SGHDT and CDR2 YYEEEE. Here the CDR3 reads CASSPLGGTDYEQYF. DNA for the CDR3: TGTGCCAGCAGTCCCCTTGGAGGGACAGACTACGAGCAGTACTTC.

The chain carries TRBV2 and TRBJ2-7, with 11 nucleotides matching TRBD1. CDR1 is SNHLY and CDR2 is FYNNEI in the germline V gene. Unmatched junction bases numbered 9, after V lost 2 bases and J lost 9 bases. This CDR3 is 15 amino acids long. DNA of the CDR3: TGTGCCAGCAGTGAATTGAGGACAGGGGGCGTCGGGCAGTACTTC. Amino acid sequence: CASSELRTGGVGQYF.

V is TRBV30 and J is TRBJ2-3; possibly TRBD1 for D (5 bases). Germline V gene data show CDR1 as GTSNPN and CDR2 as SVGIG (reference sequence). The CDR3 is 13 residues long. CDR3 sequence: CAVSRQGTDTQYF. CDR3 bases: TGTGCTGTATCCCGGCAGGGAACAGATACGCAGTATTTT.

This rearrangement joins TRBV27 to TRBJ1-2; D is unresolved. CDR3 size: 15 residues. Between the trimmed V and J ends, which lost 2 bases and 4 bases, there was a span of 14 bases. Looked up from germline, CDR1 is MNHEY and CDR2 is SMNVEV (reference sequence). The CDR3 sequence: CASSLEGSTIYGYTF. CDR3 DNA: TGTGCCAGCAGTTTAGAGGGCAGCACAATCTATGGCTACACCTTC.

Written as DNA, the CDR3 is TGTGCCAGCAGCTTCCCAGGTAACTCCTACGAGCAGTACTTC. Amino acids: CASSFPGNSYEQYF. The chain carries TRBV7-9 and TRBJ2-7; D gene unclear. The V gene's germline CDR1 is SEHNR and CDR2 FQNEAQ (reference sequence). This CDR3 spans 14 amino acids. V was pared by 3 bases and J by 0 bases, with 9 bases between.

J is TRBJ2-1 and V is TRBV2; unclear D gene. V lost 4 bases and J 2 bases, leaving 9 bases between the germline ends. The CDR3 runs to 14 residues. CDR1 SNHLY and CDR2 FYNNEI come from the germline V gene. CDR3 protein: CASSVGSAYNEQFF. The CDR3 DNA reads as TGTGCCAGCAGTGTAGGCAGCGCCTACAATGAGCAGTTCTTC.

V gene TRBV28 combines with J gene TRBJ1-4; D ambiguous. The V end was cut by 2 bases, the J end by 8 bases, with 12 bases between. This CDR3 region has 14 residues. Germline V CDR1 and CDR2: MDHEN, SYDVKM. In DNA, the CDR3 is TGTGCCAGCAGTTTAAGCGGCCTTGGAGAAAAACTGTTTTTT. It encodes CASSLSGLGEKLFF.

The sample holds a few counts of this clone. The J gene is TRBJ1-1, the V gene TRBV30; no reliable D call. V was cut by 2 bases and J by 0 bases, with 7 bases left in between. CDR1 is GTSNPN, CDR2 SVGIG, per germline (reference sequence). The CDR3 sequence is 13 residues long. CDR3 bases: TGTGCCTGGAGTCCCCAGATGAACACTGAAGCTTTCTTT. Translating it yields CAWSPQMNTEAFF.

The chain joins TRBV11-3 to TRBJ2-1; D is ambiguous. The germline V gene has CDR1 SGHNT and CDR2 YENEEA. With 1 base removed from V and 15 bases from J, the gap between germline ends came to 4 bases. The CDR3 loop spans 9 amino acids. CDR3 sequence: CASSLARFF. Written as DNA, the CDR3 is TGTGCCAGCAGCTTAGCCAGGTTCTTC.

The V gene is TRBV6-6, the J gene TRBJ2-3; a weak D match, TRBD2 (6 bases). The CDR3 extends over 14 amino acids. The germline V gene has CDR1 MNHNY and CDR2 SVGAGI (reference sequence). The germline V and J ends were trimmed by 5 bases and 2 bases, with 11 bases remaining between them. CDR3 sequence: CASSRLVDTDTQYF. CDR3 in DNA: TGTGCCAGCAGTCGACTAGTTGACACAGATACGCAGTATTTT.

CDR3: CASSPSWDRRQPQHF. The CDR3 coding sequence is TGCGCCAGCAGCCCGAGTTGGGACAGGAGGCAGCCCCAGCATTTT. The chain carries TRBV4-1 and TRBJ1-5; 8 bases align to TRBD1. The V segment lost 4 bases and the J segment 7 bases; nucleotides outside the gene matches: 9. Germline V CDR1 and CDR2: MGHRA, YSYEKL. The CDR3 is 15 amino acids.

CDR3: CASSALAVGIDEQFF. CDR3 coding DNA: TGTGCCAGCAGCGCACTAGCGGTGGGAATCGATGAGCAGTTCTTC. This sequence joins TRBV9 and TRBJ2-1; TRBD2 matches 8 bases. The CDR3 is made up of 15 amino acids. CDR1 and CDR2 (germline): SGDLS, YYNGEE. V dropped 3 bases and J dropped 8; count of bases not matched to a gene: 10.

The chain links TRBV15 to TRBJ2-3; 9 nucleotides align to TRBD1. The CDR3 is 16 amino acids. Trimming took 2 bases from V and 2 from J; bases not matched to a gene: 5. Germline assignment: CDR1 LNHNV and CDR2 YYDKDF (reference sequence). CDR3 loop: CATSRRTGALTDTQYF. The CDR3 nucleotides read TGTGCCACCAGCAGAAGGACAGGGGCCCTCACAGATACGCAGTATTTT.

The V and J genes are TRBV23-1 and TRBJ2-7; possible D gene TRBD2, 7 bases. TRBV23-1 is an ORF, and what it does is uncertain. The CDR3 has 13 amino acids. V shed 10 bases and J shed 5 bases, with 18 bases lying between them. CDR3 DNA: TGCGCCAATGTTGAGGGGGGGGCACACGAGCAGTACTTC. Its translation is CANVEGGAHEQYF.

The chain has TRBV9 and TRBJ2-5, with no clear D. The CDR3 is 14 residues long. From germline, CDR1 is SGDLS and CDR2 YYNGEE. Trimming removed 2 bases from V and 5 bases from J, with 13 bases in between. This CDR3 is CASSVRAPGETQYF. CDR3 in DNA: TGTGCCAGCAGCGTCAGAGCGCCCGGCGAGACCCAGTACTTC.

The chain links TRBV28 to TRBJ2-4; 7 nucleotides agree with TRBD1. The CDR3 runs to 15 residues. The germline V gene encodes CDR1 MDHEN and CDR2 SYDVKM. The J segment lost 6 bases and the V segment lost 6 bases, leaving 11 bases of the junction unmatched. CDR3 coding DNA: TGTGCCAGCAGCGCACCCGGACAGGTGCGAAACATTCAGTACTTC. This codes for CASSAPGQVRNIQYF.

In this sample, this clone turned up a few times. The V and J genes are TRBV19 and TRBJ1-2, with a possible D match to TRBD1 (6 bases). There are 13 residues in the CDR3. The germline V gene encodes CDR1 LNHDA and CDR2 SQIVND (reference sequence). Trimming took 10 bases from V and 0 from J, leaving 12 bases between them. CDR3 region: CATKGQANYGYTF. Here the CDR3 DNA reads TGTGCCACCAAGGGACAAGCTAACTATGGCTACACCTTC.

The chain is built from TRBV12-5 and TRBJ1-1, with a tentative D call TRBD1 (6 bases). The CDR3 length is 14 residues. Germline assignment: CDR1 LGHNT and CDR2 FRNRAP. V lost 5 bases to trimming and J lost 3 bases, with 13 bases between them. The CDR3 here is CASGLGGLDTEAFF. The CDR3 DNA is TGTGCTAGTGGTCTGGGGGGGCTGGACACTGAAGCTTTCTTT.

CDR3 DNA sequence: TGTGCCAGCAGGCCTTTCGGACAGATCAAATACAATGAGCAGTTCTTC. Translated: CASRPFGQIKYNEQFF. V gene TRBV16 combines with J gene TRBJ2-1, with D possibly TRBD1 on 6 matching bases. CDR1 KGHSY and CDR2 FQNENV come from the germline V gene. Trimming stripped 6 bases from V and 4 bases from J, with 19 bases between. CDR3 length: 16 residues. Drawing the rest from reference TRBV16 and TRBJ2-1, the complete variable domain is GEEVAQTPKHLVRGEGQKAKLYCAPIKGHSYVFWYQQVLKNEFKFLISFQNENVFDETGMPKERFSAKCLPNSPCSLEIQATKLEDSAVYFCASRPFGQIKYNEQFFGPGTRLTVL.

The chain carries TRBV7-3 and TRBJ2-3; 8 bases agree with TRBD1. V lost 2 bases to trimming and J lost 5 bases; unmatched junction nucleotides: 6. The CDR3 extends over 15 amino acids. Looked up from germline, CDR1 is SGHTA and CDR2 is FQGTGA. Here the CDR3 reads CASSLEQGGRDTQYF. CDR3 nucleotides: TGTGCCAGCAGCTTAGAACAGGGGGGCAGAGATACGCAGTATTTT.

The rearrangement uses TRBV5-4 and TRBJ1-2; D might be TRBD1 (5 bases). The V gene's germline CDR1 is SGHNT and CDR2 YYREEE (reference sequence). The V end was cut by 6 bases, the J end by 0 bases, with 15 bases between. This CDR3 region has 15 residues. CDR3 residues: CASIRDGGANYGYTF. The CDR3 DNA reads TGTGCCAGCATCAGGGATGGCGGGGCTAACTATGGCTACACCTTC.

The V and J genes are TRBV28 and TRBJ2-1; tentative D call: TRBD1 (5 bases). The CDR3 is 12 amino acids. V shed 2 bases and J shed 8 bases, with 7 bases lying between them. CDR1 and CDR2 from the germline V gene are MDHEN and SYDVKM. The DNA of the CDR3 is TGTGCCAGCAGTTTAAGGGGATATGAGCAGTTCTTC. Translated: CASSLRGYEQFF.

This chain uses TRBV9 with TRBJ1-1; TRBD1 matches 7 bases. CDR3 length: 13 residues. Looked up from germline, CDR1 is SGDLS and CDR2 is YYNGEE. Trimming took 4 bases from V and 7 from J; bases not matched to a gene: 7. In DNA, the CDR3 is TGTGCCAGCAGCCCACACAGGGGTGGTGAAGCTTTCTTT. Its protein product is CASSPHRGGEAFF.

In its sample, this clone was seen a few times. The CDR3 bases are TGCGCCAGCAGTGAGTCCTGGCGGGGGTGGTACGAGCAGTACTTC. This gives the protein CASSESWRGWYEQYF. V usage is TRBV10-1 and J usage is TRBJ2-7, with 7 bases identical to TRBD2. The CDR3 is 15 amino acids. CDR1 is WNHNN and CDR2 is SYGVQD in the germline V gene (reference sequence). After removal of 0 bases from V and 4 bases from J, the junction contained 6 bases not matched to a gene.

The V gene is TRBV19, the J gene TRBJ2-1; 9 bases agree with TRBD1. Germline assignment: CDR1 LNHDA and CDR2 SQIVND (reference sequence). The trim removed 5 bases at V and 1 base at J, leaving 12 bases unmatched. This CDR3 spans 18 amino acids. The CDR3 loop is CASSPDRGSRASYNEQFF. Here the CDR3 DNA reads TGTGCCAGTAGTCCGGACAGGGGAAGTAGGGCGTCCTACAATGAGCAGTTCTTC. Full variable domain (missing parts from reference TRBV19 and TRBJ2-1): DGGITQSPKYLFRKEGQNVTLSCEQNLNHDAMYWYRQDPGQGLRLIYYSQIVNDFQKGDIAEGYSVSREKKESFPLTVTSAQKNPTAFYLCASSPDRGSRASYNEQFFGPGTRLTVL.